This is a list of T cell receptor beta chains from one sample in a study of human T cells and chemical hapten exposure. TCRdb passed the RACE reads through MiXCR, listing each CDR3 protein once. Of about 41,000 distinct CDR3 sequences in the sample, approximately 3.5% were seen once. The source was whole blood, collected in connection with sensitization to the hapten diphenylcyclopropenone (DPC). Receptor source: a man in his forties with alopecia areata. Some clones in this sample may be carry-over from other donors' samples. Each CDR3 is given with its conserved first and last residue. Fields, in order: D gene, clone size, V gene, J gene, CDR3 DNA, CDR3 protein. A D gene is named only where the DNA matches it firmly. Clone size, where shown, is once, few, many, or a class for clones that have expanded.

TRBD1,many,TRBV3-1,TRBJ2-2,TGTGCCAGCAGGGGACAGGGTAGCGCCGGGGAGCTGTTTTTT,CASRGQGSAGELFF
TRBD1,many,TRBV5-1,TRBJ1-1,TGCGCCAGCAGCCCACGGACAGGGCGAACTGAAGCTTTCTTT,CASSPRTGRTEAFF
-,many,TRBV7-2,TRBJ2-5,TGTGCCAGCCAACGGGACCTGCAAGAGACCCAGTACTTC,CASQRDLQETQYF
-,many,TRBV6-2/TRBV6-3,TRBJ2-4,TGTGCCAGCAGTTGGGGCAGGGGAGCAGAGGGAACCAAAAACATTCAGTACTTC,CASSWGRGAEGTKNIQYF
-,many,TRBV5-6,TRBJ1-5,TGTGCCAGCAGCTTACTCAATAGCAATCAGCCCCAGCATTTT,CASSLLNSNQPQHF
TRBD2,-,TRBV24-1,TRBJ2-2,TGTGCCACCAGCATCGGGACTAGCGGGAGCTGGAACACCGGGGAGCTGTTTTTT,CATSIGTSGSWNTGELFF
-,many,TRBV7-7,TRBJ2-7,TGTGCCAGCAGCTTAATCCCAAAGCACGAGCAGTACTTC,CASSLIPKHEQYF
-,many,TRBV20-1,TRBJ2-3,TGCAGTGCAACCCGACAGACTAGCACAGATACGCAGTATTTT,CSATRQTSTDTQYF
-,many,TRBV13,TRBJ1-6,TGTGCCAGCAGCCTCAGTGGGGGGCGAGGTGAGGATTCACCCCTCCACTTT,CASSLSGGRGEDSPLHF
TRBD2,many,TRBV9,TRBJ2-1,TGTGCCAGCAGCGTGATGGCTAGCGGGTTTACCGATGAGCAGTTCTTC,CASSVMASGFTDEQFF
-,many,TRBV28,TRBJ2-5,TGTGCCAGCAGTGCACCGGCCAGTAGAGAGACCCAGTACTTC,CASSAPASRETQYF
-,few,TRBV20-1,TRBJ1-6,TGCAGTGCCTCTCCCGGGGGGAACTATAATTCACCCCTCCACTTT,CSASPGGNYNSPLHF
-,many,TRBV4-3,TRBJ1-1,TGCGCCAGCAGCCAAGACACGGAGATATCTGAAGCTTTCTTT,CASSQDTEISEAFF
-,many,TRBV6-5,TRBJ1-2,TGTGCCAGCAGTTCCCAGGGCCTTACTAACTATGGCTACACCTTC,CASSSQGLTNYGYTF
TRBD2,many,TRBV7-8,TRBJ2-3,TGTGCCAGCAGCCGGGACTACCCGGCAGAAGATACGCAGTATTTT,CASSRDYPAEDTQYF
-,many,TRBV10-2,TRBJ2-7,TGCGCCAGCAGTGAGAGCAGGGTTGGCGAGCAGTACTTC,CASSESRVGEQYF
-,many,TRBV6-1,TRBJ1-4,TGTGCCAGCAGTATTCACAAAACTGGGGAAAAACTGTTTTTT,CASSIHKTGEKLFF
-,many,TRBV25-1,TRBJ1-1,TGTGCCAGCGCGACCTTGGAGGTTGATGCTTTCTTT,CASATLEVDAFF
-,many,TRBV2,TRBJ2-7,TGTGCCAGCAGGGAGGGCTACGAGCAGTACTTC,CASREGYEQYF
-,few,TRBV2,TRBJ2-5,TGTGCCAGCACCCGAGAGACCCAGTACTTC,CASTRETQYF
-,-,TRBV6-5,TRBJ1-2,TGTGCCAGCAGTTACGTGGGGGCCTATGGCTACACCTTC,CASSYVGAYGYTF
-,many,TRBV6-5,TRBJ2-2,TGTGCCAGCAGAAGGGACACCGGGGAGCTGTTTTTT,CASRRDTGELFF
-,many,TRBV27,TRBJ2-3,TGTGCCAGCAGTCTCCTCCTTCAAAGCACAGATACGCAGTATTTT,CASSLLLQSTDTQYF
TRBD2,many,TRBV6-5,TRBJ2-1,TGTGCCAGCAGTTACAGTCGGACTAGTAGCACCAACAATGAGCAGTTCTTC,CASSYSRTSSTNNEQFF
TRBD1,many,TRBV5-1,TRBJ1-5,TGCGCCAGCAGCTTGGACGGACAGGGGAATCAGCCCCAGCATTTT,CASSLDGQGNQPQHF
TRBD1,many,TRBV15,TRBJ1-4,TGTGCCACCAGCAGCGGACAGGCAACTAATGAAAAACTGTTTTTT,CATSSGQATNEKLFF
-,many,TRBV5-8,TRBJ2-2,TGTGCCAGCAGCCAGGGATTTAACACCGGGGAGCTGTTTTTT,CASSQGFNTGELFF
-,few,TRBV28,TRBJ2-5,TGTGCCAGCAGAGGGCCAATAGAGACCCAGTACTTC,CASRGPIETQYF
TRBD2,many,TRBV5-5,TRBJ2-5,TGTGCCAGCAGCCCAGGCGGGGGTCGGATCGAGACCCAGTACTTC,CASSPGGGRIETQYF
-,few,TRBV20-1,TRBJ1-6,TGCAGTGCTAGGCTGATCGGACGCGAAGATCGAGCACCCCTCCACTTT,CSARLIGREDRAPLHF
-,many,TRBV7-2,TRBJ1-1,TGTGCCAGCAGCTTAGTACAGGGTGGCACTGAAGCTTTCTTT,CASSLVQGGTEAFF
TRBD2,many,TRBV5-1,TRBJ2-7,TGCGCCAGCAGCTCGGGACTAGCGGGAGGCGCCGCACTAAATTACGAGCAGTACTTC,CASSSGLAGGAALNYEQYF
-,many,TRBV28,TRBJ2-3,TGTGCCAGCAGTAGTCAGCGGCGCACAGATACGCAGTATTTT,CASSSQRRTDTQYF
-,many,TRBV24-1,TRBJ2-5,TGTGCCACGGATTCTGAAGAGACCCAGTACTTC,CATDSEETQYF
-,many,TRBV6-1,TRBJ1-3,TGTGCCAGCATCTGGAGCTCTGGAAACACCATATATTTT,CASIWSSGNTIYF
TRBD1,-,TRBV28,TRBJ1-5,TGTGCCAGCAGTCTGGACAGGGTTCAGCCCCAGCATTTT,CASSLDRVQPQHF
-,many,TRBV11-2,TRBJ2-1,TGTGCCAGCCGCTCGGGGGTCAGCAATGAGCAGTTCTTC,CASRSGVSNEQFF